These 26 T cell receptor beta chains share one sample of origin, sequenced in a study of radiotherapy plus CTLA-4 blockade in lung cancer. Measured with immunoSEQ multiplex PCR; TCRdb has only the in-frame clones, and not every one. Among roughly 55,000 clones, approximately 68% were seen once, and the ten largest hold about 8%. This material consisted of peripheral blood, taken from a patient treated with radiotherapy plus ipilimumab. The receptors stem from a human donor with non-small cell lung cancer whose response to radiotherapy plus ipilimumab could not be evaluated.

The gene calls are TRBV19 and TRBJ1-5; the D gene is possibly TRBD1 (5 bases). Trimming removed 3 bases at V and 1 base at J, with 13 bases between. This CDR3 spans 16 amino acids. Germline V gives CDR1 LNHDA, CDR2 SQIVND (reference sequence). For the CDR3, the DNA is TGTGCCAGTAGTATCTCGGAGGGGTTGAGCAATCAGCCCCAGCATTTT. Protein product: CASSISEGLSNQPQHF. Full variable domain (outside the CDR3, taken from reference TRBV19 and TRBJ1-5): DGGITQSPKYLFRKEGQNVTLSCEQNLNHDAMYWYRQDPGQGLRLIYYSQIVNDFQKGDIAEGYSVSREKKESFPLTVTSAQKNPTAFYLCASSISEGLSNQPQHFGDGTRLSIL.

This clone is a singleton in its sample. V and J are TRBV4-1 and TRBJ2-7, with D tentatively TRBD2 (10 bases). V lost 5 bases to trimming and J lost 0 bases, with 23 bases between them. Germline lookup yields CDR1 MGHRA and CDR2 YSYEKL. The CDR3 spans 18 residues. This CDR3 is CASSVGQGTSAVSYEQYF. The CDR3 nucleotides are TGCGCCAGCAGCGTCGGACAGGGGACTAGCGCAGTCTCCTACGAGCAGTACTTC.

The chain employs TRBV30 and TRBJ1-5; D might be TRBD1 (5 bases). CDR3 length: 14 residues. V was clipped by 1 base and J by 4 bases, with 11 bases between them. CDR1 is GTSNPN, CDR2 SVGIG, per germline (reference sequence). CDR3 protein: CAWSGRVANQPQHF. The CDR3 DNA reads as TGTGCCTGGAGTGGCAGGGTAGCAAATCAGCCCCAGCATTTT.

This clone was observed once. The gene calls are TRBV9 and TRBJ2-2, with D possibly matching TRBD1 (5 bases). Germline CDR1 reads SGDLS; CDR2 reads YYNGEE. The CDR3 has 13 amino acids. V lost 4 bases and J lost 6, with 10 bases in between. The CDR3 region is CASSPQGAGELFF. CDR3 nucleotides: TGTGCCAGCAGCCCGCAGGGTGCCGGGGAGCTGTTTTTT.

The chain uses TRBV6-1 and TRBJ1-1; D is ambiguous. Trimming cost V 5 bases and J 2 bases, with 9 bases left between them. Germline lookup yields CDR1 MNHNS and CDR2 SASEGT. The CDR3 totals 13 residues. CDR3 nucleotides: TGTGCCAGCAGTAGAACAGCAAACACTGAAGCTTTCTTT. It specifies CASSRTANTEAFF.

This clone was counted between two and nine times. V is TRBV18 and J is TRBJ1-4; D unclear. This CDR3 contains 14 residues. CDR1 and CDR2 (germline): KGHSH, LQKENI. Trimming removed 6 bases from V and 0 bases from J, with 8 bases in between. The CDR3, as DNA: TGTGCCAGCTCCCAATTTGCAACTAATGAAAAACTGTTTTTT. It codes for CASSQFATNEKLFF.

The rearrangement uses TRBV4-2 and TRBJ2-1, with D unresolved. In germline, CDR1 is LGHNA, CDR2 YNFKEQ. The CDR3 runs to 17 residues. The V and J ends lost 2 bases and 0 bases respectively, with 14 bases between them. CDR3 in DNA: TGTGCCAGCAGCCAACTTTTCCTAAGTAGCTCCTACAATGAGCAGTTCTTC. Residues: CASSQLFLSSSYNEQFF.

The chain carries TRBV2 and TRBJ2-3; 7 nucleotides match TRBD2. The length of the CDR3 is 15 residues. The germline V gene has CDR1 SNHLY and CDR2 FYNNEI. V dropped 3 bases and J dropped 0; count of bases not matched to a gene: 3. CDR3: CASSDWGGSTDTQYF. The CDR3 nucleotides are TGTGCCAGCAGTGATTGGGGGGGAAGCACAGATACGCAGTATTTT.

The chain links TRBV29-1 to TRBJ2-3; 9 bases map to TRBD1. Germline-derived CDR1 and CDR2 are SQVTM and ANQGSEA. After removal of 0 bases from V and 2 bases from J, the junction contained 9 bases not matched to a gene. The CDR3 covers 17 residues. The CDR3 loop is CSVEDQFGTGITDTQYF. CDR3 nucleotide sequence: TGCAGCGTTGAAGATCAGTTCGGGACAGGGATCACAGATACGCAGTATTTT.

The chain uses TRBV18 and TRBJ2-7, with D hard to call. V lost 3 bases, J lost 3 bases, and 12 bases lay in between. Germline V gives CDR1 KGHSH, CDR2 LQKENI. This CDR3 has 14 amino acids. The CDR3 loop reads CASSPPGRVYEQYF. In DNA form, the CDR3 reads TGTGCCAGCTCACCGCCGGGTCGAGTCTACGAGCAGTACTTC.

V usage is TRBV28 and J usage is TRBJ2-7, with 7 nucleotides matching TRBD1. The ends lost 5 bases at V and 3 bases at J; junction bases unmatched: 13. CDR1 is MDHEN, CDR2 SYDVKM, per germline. The CDR3 covers 16 residues. The CDR3 sequence: CASSLFQGERVYEQYF. In nucleotides, the CDR3 is TGTGCCAGCAGTCTTTTTCAGGGGGAAAGGGTCTACGAGCAGTACTTC.

The CDR3 DNA sequence: TGTGCCAGCAGCTTAGTTGGGGGACTAAACGCGAACACCGGGGAGCTGTTTTTT. Protein: CASSLVGGLNANTGELFF. The chain recombines TRBV7-8 with TRBJ2-2, with 7 bases lining up with TRBD2. This CDR3 spans 18 amino acids. Germline CDR1 SGHVS, CDR2 FQNEAQ. V lost 1 base and J lost 0; bases outside the gene matches: 8.

Comments on this clone: One end of the junction is discordant with germline, which a read error may explain. The V call is TRBV7-8, the J call TRBJ2-5, with 7 bases fitting TRBD2. The DNA end lines up better with TRBJ2-7; the J call may be wrong. Germline-derived CDR1 and CDR2 are SGHVS and FQNEAQ. The CDR3 loop spans 15 amino acids. The CDR3: CASSFRPSGTYEQYF. The CDR3 DNA reads as TGCGCCAGCAGCTTTCGTCCTAGCGGTACCTACGAGCAGTACTTC.

The rearrangement links TRBV29-1 to TRBJ2-5, with 8 bases matching TRBD1. The length of the CDR3 is 13 residues. The germline V gene encodes CDR1 SQVTM and CDR2 ANQGSEA. J gave up 5 bases and V 4 bases, and 6 bases lay outside the gene matches. For the CDR3, the DNA is TGCAGCGTTGTAACAGGGGGAGGTGAGACCCAGTACTTC. Translation: CSVVTGGGETQYF.

V and J are TRBV10-2 and TRBJ2-7; 10 nucleotides align to TRBD2. The junction had 10 bases not matched to a gene; V was cut back by 7 bases and J by 4 bases. In germline, CDR1 is WSHSY, CDR2 SAAADI. The CDR3 has 15 amino acids. CDR3 sequence: CASKEQREGPYEQYF. The CDR3 bases are TGCGCCAGCAAAGAACAGCGGGAGGGCCCATACGAGCAGTACTTC.

J is TRBJ2-7 and V is TRBV11-1; D may be TRBD2 (6 bases). The CDR3 extends over 16 amino acids. V was pared by 1 base and J by 1 base, with 14 bases between. Germline-derived CDR1 and CDR2 are SGHAT and FQDESV (reference sequence). In DNA form, the CDR3 reads TGTGCCAGCAGCTTAGTGATAGGGACTCCTTCCTACGAGCAGTACTTC. It codes for CASSLVIGTPSYEQYF.

The chain carries TRBV30 and TRBJ2-7, with D perhaps TRBD1 (6 bases). The CDR3 totals 13 residues. The germline V and J ends were trimmed by 8 bases and 5 bases, with 19 bases remaining between them. Germline CDR1 reads GTSNPN; CDR2 reads SVGIG (reference sequence). CDR3 in DNA: TGTGCCGGGGGTCGAGGACAGCTAAACGAGCAGTACTTC. Its protein product is CAGGRGQLNEQYF. The whole variable domain, filled in from reference TRBV30 and TRBJ2-7, reads SQTIHQWPATLVQPVGSPLSLECTVEGTSNPNLYWYRQAAGRGLQLLFYSVGIGQISSEVPQNLSASRPQDRQFILSSKKLLLSDSGFYLCAGGRGQLNEQYFGPGTRLTVT.

The CDR3: CASSEFEHLNTEAFF. The CDR3 DNA is TGTGCCAGCAGTGAATTTGAGCACTTGAACACTGAAGCTTTCTTT. This sequence joins TRBV2 and TRBJ1-1; D gene ambiguous. V was cut by 2 bases and J by 0 bases, with 10 bases left in between. In germline, CDR1 is SNHLY, CDR2 FYNNEI. This CDR3 has 15 amino acids.

The gene calls are TRBV6-5 and TRBJ2-5; 9 bases are shared with TRBD2. The ends lost 5 bases at V and 5 bases at J; junction bases unmatched: 9. Germline V lookup: CDR1 MNHEY, CDR2 SVGAGI. The CDR3 covers 15 residues. The CDR3 DNA sequence: TGTGCCAGCAGTCCCCAGCGGGGGGAGTCGGAGACCCAGTACTTC. As protein: CASSPQRGESETQYF.

The chain recombines TRBV2 with TRBJ1-1; no reliable D call. Germline CDR1 reads SNHLY; CDR2 reads FYNNEI. V lost 0 bases, J lost 10 bases, and 30 bases lay in between. This CDR3 is 19 amino acids long. This chain's CDR3 is CASSEALNRQLAPNVGAFF. In DNA form, the CDR3 reads TGTGCCAGCAGTGAAGCGCTGAATCGACAACTCGCACCTAATGTCGGAGCTTTCTTT.

The V and J genes are TRBV2 and TRBJ1-3; a weak D match, TRBD1 (5 bases). Germline V CDR1 and CDR2: SNHLY, FYNNEI. The CDR3 is 15 residues long. V dropped 1 base and J dropped 6 bases, with 13 bases sitting between them. The CDR3 DNA reads TGTGCCAGCAGTGAAGGACAGCCCGGGCAAAACACCATATATTTT. It specifies CASSEGQPGQNTIYF.

The chain links TRBV5-1 to TRBJ2-3; 8 positions match TRBD2. The ends lost 6 bases at V and 4 bases at J; junction bases unmatched: 10. Germline CDR1 and CDR2: SGHRS and YFSETQ. The CDR3 has 15 amino acids. The chain's CDR3 is CASTYGPGGADTQYF. The CDR3 nucleotides read TGCGCCAGCACCTACGGACCGGGAGGGGCAGATACGCAGTATTTT.

This sequence joins TRBV6-6 and TRBJ1-4; 10 nucleotides match TRBD1. V lost 6 bases, J lost 7 bases, and 5 bases stayed unmatched. The CDR3 runs 14 residues. The V gene's germline CDR1 is MNHNY and CDR2 SVGAGI (reference sequence). The CDR3 DNA reads TGTGCCAGCAGCCGGGACAGGGGAAGTGAAAAACTGTTTTTT. Translation: CASSRDRGSEKLFF.

This clone was seen a single time. This chain uses TRBV5-4 with TRBJ2-1, with a possible D match to TRBD2 (6 bases). CDR3 length: 14 amino acids. V was cut by 1 base and J by 6 bases, with 11 bases left in between. Per the germline V gene, CDR1 is SGHNT and CDR2 is YYREEE (reference sequence). The CDR3 DNA sequence: TGTGCCAGCAGCTTGCGGCGGGGATTCAATGAGCAGTTCTTC. Translation gives CASSLRRGFNEQFF.

The DNA of the CDR3 is TGTGCCAGCAGTGAAGAGTACGGGAGGGAGCAGTACTTC. It encodes CASSEEYGREQYF. This sequence joins TRBV2 and TRBJ2-7; 7 nucleotides agree with TRBD2. This CDR3 region has 13 residues. Trimming at V came to 1 base and at J to 7 bases, leaving 4 bases not matched to a gene. Germline V gives CDR1 SNHLY, CDR2 FYNNEI.

The rearrangement joins TRBV2 to TRBJ1-1; no clear D. This CDR3 has 11 amino acids. Germline-derived CDR1 and CDR2 are SNHLY and FYNNEI. V lost 11 bases, J lost 1 base, and 8 bases lay in between. The CDR3 here is CALAGNTEAFF. Written as DNA, the CDR3 is TGTGCCTTGGCGGGGAACACTGAAGCTTTCTTT. The full variable domain, completed using reference TRBV2 and TRBJ1-1, is EPEVTQTPSHQVTQMGQEVILRCVPISNHLYFYWYRQILGQKVEFLVSFYNNEISEKSEIFDDQFSVERPDGSNFTLKIRSTKLEDSAMYFCALAGNTEAFFGQGTRLTVV.